This T cell receptor beta chain was recovered during a study of blood T cells in healthy people across ages. A second about 7 to 12 cycle PCR used barcoded and J-beta primers. Paired-end reads containing CDR3 totaled no fewer than 2.5 million for each sample. TCRdb itself ran the 5' RACE reads through MiXCR, one entry per CDR3 protein. The table includes 1.5 million to 2 million distinct CDR3 sequences, about 50% detected once. The clonotype comes from a woman aged 40-49 years in good health. The specimen was blood.

CDR3 nucleotides: TGTGCCAGCAGTTACTCGGGACAGGGAGGAAGCTACGAGCAGTACTTC. Its translation is CASSYSGQGGSYEQYF. The rearrangement uses TRBV6-2 or TRBV6-3 and TRBJ2-7, with TRBD1 matching 9 bases. This CDR3 spans 16 amino acids. J lost 3 bases, V lost 0 bases, and 6 bases had no gene match. The germline V gene encodes CDR1 MNHEY and CDR2 SVGEGT.